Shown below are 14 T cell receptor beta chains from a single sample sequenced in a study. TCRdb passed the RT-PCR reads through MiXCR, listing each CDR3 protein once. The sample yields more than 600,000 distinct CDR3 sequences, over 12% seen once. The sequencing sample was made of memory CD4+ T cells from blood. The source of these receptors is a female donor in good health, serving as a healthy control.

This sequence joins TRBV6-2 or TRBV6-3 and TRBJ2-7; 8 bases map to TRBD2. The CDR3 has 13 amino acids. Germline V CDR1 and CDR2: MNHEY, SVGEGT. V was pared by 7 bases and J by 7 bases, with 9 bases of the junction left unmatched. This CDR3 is CASTPRGAREQYF. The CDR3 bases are TGTGCCAGCACCCCGCGGGGGGCGAGGGAGCAGTACTTC.

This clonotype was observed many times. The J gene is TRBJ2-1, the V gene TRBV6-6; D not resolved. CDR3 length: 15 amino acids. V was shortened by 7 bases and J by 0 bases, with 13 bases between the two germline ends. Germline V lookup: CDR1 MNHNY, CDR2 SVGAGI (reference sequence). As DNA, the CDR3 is TGTGCCAGCACCCCTGGCGGAAGCTCCTACAATGAGCAGTTCTTC. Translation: CASTPGGSSYNEQFF.

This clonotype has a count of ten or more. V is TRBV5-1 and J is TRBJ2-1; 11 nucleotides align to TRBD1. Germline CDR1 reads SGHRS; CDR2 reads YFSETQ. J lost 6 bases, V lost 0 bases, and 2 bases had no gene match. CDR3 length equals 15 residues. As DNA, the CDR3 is TGCGCCAGCAGCTTGGTAGGACAGGGGGCCAATGAGCAGTTCTTC. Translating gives CASSLVGQGANEQFF.

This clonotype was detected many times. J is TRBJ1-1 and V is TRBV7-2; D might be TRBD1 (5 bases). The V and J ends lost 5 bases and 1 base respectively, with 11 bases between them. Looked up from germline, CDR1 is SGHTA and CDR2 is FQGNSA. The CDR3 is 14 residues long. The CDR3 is CASSRGTTNTEAFF. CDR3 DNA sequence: TGTGCCAGCAGCCGGGGGACGACGAACACTGAAGCTTTCTTT.

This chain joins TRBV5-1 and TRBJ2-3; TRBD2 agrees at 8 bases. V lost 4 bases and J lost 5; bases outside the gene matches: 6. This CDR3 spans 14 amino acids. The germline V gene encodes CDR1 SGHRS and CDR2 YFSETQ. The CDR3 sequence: CASSPQRELDTQYF. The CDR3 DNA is TGCGCCAGCAGCCCCCAGCGGGAGTTAGATACGCAGTATTTT.

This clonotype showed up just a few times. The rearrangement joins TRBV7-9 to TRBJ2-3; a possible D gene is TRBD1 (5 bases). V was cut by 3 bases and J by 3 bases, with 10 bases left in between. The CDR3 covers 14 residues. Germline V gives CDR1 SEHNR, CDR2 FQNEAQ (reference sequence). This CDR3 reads CASSLSQGTDTQYF. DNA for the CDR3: TGTGCCAGCAGCTTGAGCCAGGGAACAGATACGCAGTATTTT.

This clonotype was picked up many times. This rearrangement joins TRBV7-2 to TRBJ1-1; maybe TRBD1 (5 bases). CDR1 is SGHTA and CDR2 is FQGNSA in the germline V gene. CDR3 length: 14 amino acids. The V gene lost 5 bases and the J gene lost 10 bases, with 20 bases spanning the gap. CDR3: CASSTLTPGSRAFF. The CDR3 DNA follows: TGTGCCAGCAGCACGTTAACCCCAGGGAGCAGAGCTTTCTTT. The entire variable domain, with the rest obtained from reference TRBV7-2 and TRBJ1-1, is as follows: GAGVSQSPSNKVTEKGKDVELRCDPISGHTALYWYRQSLGQGLEFLIYFQGNSAPDKSGLPSDRFSAERTGGSVSTLTIQRTQQEDSAVYLCASSTLTPGSRAFFGQGTRLTVV.

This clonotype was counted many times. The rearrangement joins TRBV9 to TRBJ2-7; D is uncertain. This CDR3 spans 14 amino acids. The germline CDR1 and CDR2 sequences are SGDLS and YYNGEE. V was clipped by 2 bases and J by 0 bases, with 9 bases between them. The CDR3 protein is CASSVSTYSYEQYF. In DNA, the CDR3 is TGTGCCAGCAGCGTCTCGACGTACTCCTACGAGCAGTACTTC.

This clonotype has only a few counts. The CDR3 DNA reads as TGTGCCAGCAGCAAAGGGGGCCCTGGGGCCAACGTCCTGACTTTC. Amino acids: CASSKGGPGANVLTF. V gene TRBV9 combines with J gene TRBJ2-6, with 7 bases identical to TRBD1. V shed 4 bases, J shed 2 bases, and the junction held 3 bases outside the gene matches. Germline V gene sequence: CDR1 SGDLS, CDR2 YYNGEE. The CDR3 length is 15 residues.

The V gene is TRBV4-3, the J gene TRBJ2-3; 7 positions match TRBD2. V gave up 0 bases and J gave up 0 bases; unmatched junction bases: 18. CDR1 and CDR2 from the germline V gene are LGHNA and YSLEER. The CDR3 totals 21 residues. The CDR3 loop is CASSQDWGVAGEVSSTDTQYF. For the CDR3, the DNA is TGCGCCAGCAGCCAAGATTGGGGAGTAGCGGGTGAGGTGTCTAGCACAGATACGCAGTATTTT.

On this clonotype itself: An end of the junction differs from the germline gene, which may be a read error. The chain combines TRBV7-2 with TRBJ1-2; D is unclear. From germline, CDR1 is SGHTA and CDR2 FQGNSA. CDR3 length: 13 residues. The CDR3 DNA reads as TGTGACAGCAGCTTGATGGAGAACTATGGCTACACCTTC. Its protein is CDSSLMENYGYTF.

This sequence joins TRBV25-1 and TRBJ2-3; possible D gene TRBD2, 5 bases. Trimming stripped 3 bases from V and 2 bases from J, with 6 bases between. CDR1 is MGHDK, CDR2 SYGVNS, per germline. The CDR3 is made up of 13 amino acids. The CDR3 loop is CASSERDTDTQYF. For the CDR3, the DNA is TGTGCCAGCAGTGAGAGGGACACAGATACGCAGTATTTT.

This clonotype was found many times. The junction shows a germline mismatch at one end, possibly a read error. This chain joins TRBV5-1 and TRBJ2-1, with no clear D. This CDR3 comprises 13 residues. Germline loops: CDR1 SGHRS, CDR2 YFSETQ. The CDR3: CASSFGSYNEQFF. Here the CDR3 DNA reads TGTGCCAGCAGTTTTGGCTCCTACAATGAGCAGTTCTTC.

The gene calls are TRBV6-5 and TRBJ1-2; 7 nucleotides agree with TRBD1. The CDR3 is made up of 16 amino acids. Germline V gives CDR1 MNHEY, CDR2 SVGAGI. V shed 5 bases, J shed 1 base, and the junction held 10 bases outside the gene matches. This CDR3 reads CASSPPVGQDNYGYTF. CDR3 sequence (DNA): TGTGCCAGCAGTCCACCCGTCGGACAGGATAACTATGGCTACACCTTC.